The rows below give T cell receptor beta chains drawn from one sample of a study of cytomegalovirus exposure and HLA in healthy donors. Some clones are missing from TCRdb's copy, which holds only in-frame ones; the method was immunoSEQ multiplex PCR. The data hold about 160,000 clones, with 70% to 80% observed a single time. Sequenced sample: PBMCs. The source of these receptors is a human donor in good health. Both conserved end residues are trimmed from each CDR3.

14	TRBV10-2	ASSEWRGQGMNEQF
16	TRBV28	ASSSLVRAARGADTQY
15	TRBV18	ASSPPRSTGGYETQY
14	TRBV19	ASRRVRGTGKTEAF
15	TRBV7-9	SSSFPRGRANTGELF
13	TRBV28	ASRFRDTFNYGYT
12	TRBV27	ASSLSTGLTEAF
16	TRBV7-9	ASSKTGTLGWLDYEQY
12	TRBV12-5	ASERGGDTGELF
12	TRBV6-6	ASSSRDSSNEQF
10	TRBV2	ASTTGLYGYT
13	TRBV19	ASSETSGKAGEQF
15	TRBV6-8	ASSYSGTGVKNYGYT
16	TRBV18	ASSPTTGVSSGANVLT
13	TRBV7-8	ASSLDRGGDQPQH
12	TRBV10-3	AISGGTGYNEQF
8	TRBV27	ATMGDTQY
12	TRBV19	ASSSDRGPYEQY
12	TRBV19	ASSVGSSGNEQF
15	TRBV27	ASSLLPGQGPGYGYT
11	TRBV27	ASSISSSYEQY
11	TRBV19	ASSRTGAMGYP
9	TRBV5-1	ASREGYEQY
15	TRBV19	ASSINPGVMNTGELF
11	TRBV6-5	ASSKTGVTPQH
13	TRBV5-1	ASSLEGFSDNEQF
15	TRBV30	AWSDRIPSGGRETQY
13	TRBV6-5	ASSYYGNSYNEQF
12	TRBV27	ASSFGLEGQPQH
11	TRBV2	ASREETNQPQH